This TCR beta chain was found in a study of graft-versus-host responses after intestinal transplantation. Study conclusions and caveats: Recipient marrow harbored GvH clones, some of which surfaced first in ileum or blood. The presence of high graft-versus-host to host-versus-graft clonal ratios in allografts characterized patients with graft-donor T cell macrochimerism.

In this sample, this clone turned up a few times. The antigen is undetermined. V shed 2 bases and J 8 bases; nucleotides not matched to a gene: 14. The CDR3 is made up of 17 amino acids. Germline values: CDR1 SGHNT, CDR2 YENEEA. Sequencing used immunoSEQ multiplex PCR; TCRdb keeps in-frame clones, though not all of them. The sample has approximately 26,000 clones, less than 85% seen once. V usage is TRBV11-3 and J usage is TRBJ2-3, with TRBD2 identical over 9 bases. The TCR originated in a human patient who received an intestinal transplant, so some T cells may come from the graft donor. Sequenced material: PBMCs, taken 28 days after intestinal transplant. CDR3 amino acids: CASSLRGGGRESGTQYF. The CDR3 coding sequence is TGTGCCAGCAGCTTACGAGGGGGCGGGAGGGAATCCGGTACGCAGTATTTT.